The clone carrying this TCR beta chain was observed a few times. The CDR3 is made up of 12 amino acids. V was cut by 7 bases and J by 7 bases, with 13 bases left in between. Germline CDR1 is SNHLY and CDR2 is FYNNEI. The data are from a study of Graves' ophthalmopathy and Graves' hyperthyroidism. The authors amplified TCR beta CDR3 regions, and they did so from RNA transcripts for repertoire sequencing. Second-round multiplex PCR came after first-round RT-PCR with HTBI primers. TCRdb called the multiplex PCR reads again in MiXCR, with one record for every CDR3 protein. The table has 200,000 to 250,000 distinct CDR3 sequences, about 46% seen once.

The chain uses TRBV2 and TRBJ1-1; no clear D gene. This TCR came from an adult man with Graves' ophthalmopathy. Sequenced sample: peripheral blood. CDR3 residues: CASIRTTLEAFF. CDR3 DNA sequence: TGTGCCAGCATTAGGACTACTCTTGAAGCTTTCTTT.